Following are 26 T cell receptor beta chains from one sample sequenced in a study of T cell responses to AZD1222 COVID-19 vaccine. Clones were read by immunoSEQ multiplex PCR, and TCRdb kept only the in-frame ones, dropping some. The profile shows 150,000 to 200,000 clones, about 90% of them singletons. The source was peripheral blood, collected 28 days after the second AZD1222 dose. These receptors originate from an adult who received the AZD1222 COVID-19 vaccine.

The rearrangement joins TRBV12-3 or TRBV12-4 to TRBJ2-3; TRBD1 might be the D (6 bases). This CDR3 has 13 amino acids. The ends were cut back, 4 bases at V and 4 bases at J, with 9 bases in the middle. The CDR3 loop is CASSSQGPDTQYF. The CDR3 region has the DNA TGTGCCAGCAGTTCACAGGGCCCAGATACGCAGTATTTT.

The chain combines TRBV7-8 with TRBJ1-1; D is perhaps TRBD1 (6 bases). Looked up from germline, CDR1 is SGHVS and CDR2 is FQNEAQ. V was pared by 3 bases and J by 7 bases, with 12 bases between. CDR3 size: 13 residues. CDR3 DNA: TGTGCCAGCAGCTTGCGACAGGACGATGAAGCTTTCTTT. As protein: CASSLRQDDEAFF.

The chain links TRBV23-1 to TRBJ1-2; 8 positions agree with TRBD1. TRBV23-1 is treated as an ORF (open reading frame) with a function not yet certain. V lost 11 bases to trimming and J lost 7 bases; unmatched junction nucleotides: 12. This CDR3 has 13 residues. The chain's CDR3 is CARSDRGLFGYTF. As DNA, the CDR3 is TGCGCCCGTTCAGACAGGGGTTTATTTGGCTACACCTTC.

The chain combines TRBV11-3 with TRBJ2-1; D may correspond to TRBD1 or TRBD2 (6 bases each). This CDR3 spans 13 amino acids. V dropped 6 bases and J dropped 5 bases, with 11 bases sitting between them. Germline CDR1 and CDR2: SGHNT and YENEEA. CDR3 protein: CASRGGMNNEQFF. The CDR3, as DNA: TGTGCCAGCAGAGGGGGGATGAACAATGAGCAGTTCTTC.

This clone appeared a few times. The gene calls are TRBV10-3 and TRBJ1-6; the D is unclear. Germline CDR1 and CDR2: ENHRY and SYGVKD. This CDR3 spans 18 amino acids. Trimming shortened V by 0 bases and J by 0 bases, and 12 bases separated the two germline ends. The CDR3 is CAISESPASGSYNSPLHF. Here the CDR3 DNA reads TGTGCCATCAGTGAGTCCCCAGCCTCGGGCTCCTATAATTCACCCCTCCACTTT.

In its sample, this clone was seen once. J is TRBJ1-2 and V is TRBV10-2; D gene uncertain. CDR3 length equals 10 residues. V dropped 8 bases and J dropped 2 bases, with 3 bases sitting between them. Germline values: CDR1 WSHSY, CDR2 SAAADI. This CDR3 reads CASGNYGYTF. CDR3 sequence (DNA): TGCGCCAGCGGGAACTATGGCTACACCTTC.

The rearrangement links TRBV11-2 to TRBJ1-1; D ambiguous. Germline V gene sequence: CDR1 SGHAT, CDR2 FQNNGV. The V and J ends lost 4 bases and 0 bases respectively, with 15 bases between them. The CDR3 length is 16 residues. CDR3: CASSSVGFYLNTEAFF. The CDR3, as DNA: TGTGCCAGCAGCTCAGTGGGGTTCTATTTGAACACTGAAGCTTTCTTT. Drawing the rest from reference TRBV11-2 and TRBJ1-1, the complete variable domain is EAGVAQSPRYKIIEKRQSVAFWCNPISGHATLYWYQQILGQGPKLLIQFQNNGVVDDSQLPKDRFSAERLKGVDSTLKIQPAKLEDSAVYLCASSSVGFYLNTEAFFGQGTRLTVV.

The CDR3 sequence is CASSLAGYGYGYTF. The CDR3 DNA sequence: TGTGCCAGCAGCTTAGCAGGGTACGGCTATGGCTACACCTTC. This chain joins TRBV11-2 and TRBJ1-2; tentatively, D is TRBD1 (5 bases). Per germline, CDR1 SGHAT and CDR2 FQNNGV. CDR3 length: 14 amino acids. Trimming stripped 1 base from V and 4 bases from J, with 10 bases between.

This clone was seen only once. The CDR3 protein is CASSQGISNQPQHF. The DNA of the CDR3 is TGTGCCAGCAGCCAAGGAATTAGCAATCAGCCCCAGCATTTT. The V call is TRBV3-1 (or the pseudogene TRBV3-2), the J call TRBJ1-5; D unclear. Trimming pared 1 base from V and 0 bases from J, leaving 4 bases between. Germline CDR1 LGHDT, CDR2 YNNKEL (reference sequence). This CDR3 region has 14 residues.

This chain connects TRBV12-2 to TRBJ1-5. TRBV12-2 is a pseudogene locus. The CDR3 loop spans 13 amino acids. The CDR3 loop is CASRLPSNQPQHF. In nucleotides, the CDR3 is TGTGCAAGTCGCTTACCTTCGAATCAGCCCCAGCATTTT.

The gene calls are TRBV2 and TRBJ1-4; TRBD1 matches at 8 bases. The V gene end was trimmed by 6 bases and the J gene end by 5 bases; junction bases not matched to a gene: 11. Per germline, CDR1 SNHLY and CDR2 FYNNEI. This CDR3 has 16 residues. For the CDR3, the DNA is TGTGCCAGCAGGCCCACCCCCAGGGGGCCCAATGAAAAACTGTTTTTT. Translated, it gives CASRPTPRGPNEKLFF. Together with reference TRBV2 and TRBJ1-4, the CDR3 gives the full variable domain: EPEVTQTPSHQVTQMGQEVILRCVPISNHLYFYWYRQILGQKVEFLVSFYNNEISEKSEIFDDQFSVERPDGSNFTLKIRSTKLEDSAMYFCASRPTPRGPNEKLFFGSGTQLSVL.

The chain uses TRBV3-1 (or the pseudogene TRBV3-2) and TRBJ2-5; the D is unclear. Trimming cost V 0 bases and J 4 bases, with 9 bases left between them. Per the germline V gene, CDR1 is LGHDT and CDR2 is YNNKEL (reference sequence). The CDR3 is 14 residues long. DNA for the CDR3: TGTGCCAGCAGCCAAGATTATTCGACAGAGACCCAGTACTTC. Translation gives CASSQDYSTETQYF.

The chain recombines TRBV20-1 with TRBJ1-5; no clear D gene. Trimming pared 3 bases from V and 0 bases from J, leaving 9 bases between. The CDR3 length is 14 residues. Germline V gene lookup returns CDR1 DFQATT and CDR2 SNEGSKA (reference sequence). The CDR3 reads CSASVDYSNQPQHF. Here the CDR3 DNA reads TGCAGTGCTAGTGTGGACTATAGCAATCAGCCCCAGCATTTT.

The V gene is TRBV4-1, the J gene TRBJ2-2, with unresolved D. Germline CDR1 MGHRA, CDR2 YSYEKL. The CDR3 contains 14 residues. V was pared by 3 bases and J by 5 bases, with 10 bases between. In DNA, the CDR3 is TGCGCCAGCAGCCACCCCATTTCAACCGGGGAGCTGTTTTTT. It translates to CASSHPISTGELFF.

The chain links TRBV2 to TRBJ2-7; possibly TRBD1 for D (5 bases). The germline V gene encodes CDR1 SNHLY and CDR2 FYNNEI. CDR3 length: 11 residues. Trimming pared 10 bases from V and 5 bases from J, leaving 12 bases between. For the CDR3, the DNA is TGTGCCACGATTGACAGTCACGAGCAGTACTTC. It yields the protein CATIDSHEQYF.

J is TRBJ2-2 and V is TRBV5-1; D is undetermined. Per germline, CDR1 SGHRS and CDR2 YFSETQ. The V and J ends lost 1 base and 2 bases respectively, with 15 bases between them. The length of the CDR3 is 17 residues. The CDR3 protein is CASSLSGRILNTGELFF. For the CDR3, the DNA is TGCGCCAGCAGCTTGTCGGGCAGGATCCTTAACACCGGGGAGCTGTTTTTT.

Notes on this clone: At one boundary the junction diverges from the germline segment, which might be a read error. The chain links TRBV27 to TRBJ2-5; tentative D call: TRBD2 (6 bases). The germline CDR1 and CDR2 sequences are MNHEY and SMNVEV (reference sequence). The CDR3 extends over 14 amino acids. The CDR3, as DNA: TGTGCCACCAGTTACCGGGGGACTCAAGAGACCCAGTACTTC. This translates into CATSYRGTQETQYF.

Here the CDR3 DNA reads TGTGCCAGCACCACAGGGGGTTTTGGAAACACCATATATTTT. It translates to CASTTGGFGNTIYF. The rearrangement uses TRBV6-5 and TRBJ1-3, with 8 positions matching TRBD1. The CDR3 runs 14 residues. Germline CDR1 is MNHEY and CDR2 is SVGAGI. Losses at the gene ends were 7 bases for V and 3 bases for J; bases not matched to a gene: 5.

The genes are TRBV4-2 and TRBJ1-4; D gene unclear. Germline V gene data show CDR1 as LGHNA and CDR2 as YNFKEQ. The CDR3 consists of 16 residues. Between the trimmed V and J ends, which lost 0 bases and 6 bases, there was a span of 14 bases. CDR3 sequence reads: CASSQDPASRDEKLFF. CDR3 bases: TGTGCCAGCAGCCAAGATCCGGCCTCACGGGATGAAAAACTGTTTTTT.

The chain is built from TRBV7-6 and TRBJ1-4, with 8 bases aligning to TRBD1. V was clipped by 5 bases and J by 7 bases; unmatched bases: 6. This CDR3 comprises 14 residues. CDR1 is SGHVS and CDR2 is FNYEAQ in the germline V gene. The CDR3 region has the DNA TGTGCCAGCAGCCTAACAGGGGGGGGTGAAAAACTGTTTTTT. It translates to CASSLTGGGEKLFF.

The chain couples TRBV19 to TRBJ1-5; D is perhaps TRBD1 (6 bases). This CDR3 region has 15 residues. Germline CDR1 LNHDA, CDR2 SQIVND (reference sequence). Deletions cut 1 base from V and 4 bases from J, with 11 bases between. The CDR3 spells CASSIGGGGNQPQHF. The CDR3 DNA reads as TGTGCCAGTAGTATAGGAGGGGGGGGAAATCAGCCCCAGCATTTT.

This chain connects TRBV7-9 to TRBJ1-6; D gene unclear. CDR1 is SEHNR, CDR2 FQNEAQ, per germline (reference sequence). V gave up 2 bases and J gave up 8 bases, with 7 bases separating them. CDR3 size: 13 residues. As DNA, the CDR3 is TGTGCCAGCAGCTTAATCACAGATTCACCCCTCCACTTT. Its protein is CASSLITDSPLHF.

The chain is built from TRBV5-1 and TRBJ2-1, with 11 bases fitting TRBD2. V was clipped by 4 bases and J by 3 bases; unmatched bases: 3. CDR3 size: 15 residues. Germline V gene lookup returns CDR1 SGHRS and CDR2 YFSETQ. The CDR3 DNA reads as TGCGCCAGCAGCCCCACTAGCGGGGGCTACAATGAGCAGTTCTTC. Amino acids: CASSPTSGGYNEQFF.

This clone appeared once. The V and J genes are TRBV5-6 and TRBJ1-4; 8 bases align to TRBD1. V shed 4 bases and J 7 bases; nucleotides not matched to a gene: 3. The CDR3 runs to 13 residues. Germline V CDR1 and CDR2: SGHDT, YYEEEE. The CDR3 sequence: CASSRTGLEKLFF. The CDR3 DNA follows: TGTGCCAGCAGCAGGACAGGGCTTGAAAAACTGTTTTTT.

The rearrangement uses TRBV25-1 and TRBJ2-3; 7 nucleotides match TRBD1. The junction had 4 bases not matched to a gene; V was cut back by 0 bases and J by 1 base. Germline CDR1 and CDR2: MGHDK and SYGVNS. This CDR3 region has 16 residues. CDR3 coding DNA: TGTGCCAGCAGTGAATATTACAGGGGCCGCACAGATACGCAGTATTTT. This encodes CASSEYYRGRTDTQYF.

J is TRBJ2-7 and V is TRBV3-1 (or the pseudogene TRBV3-2); D unresolved. CDR1 LGHDT and CDR2 YNNKEL come from the germline V gene (reference sequence). The CDR3 is 12 amino acids. Deletions cut 1 base from V and 2 bases from J, with 3 bases between. CDR3: CASSQGAYEQYF. The CDR3 DNA follows: TGTGCCAGCAGCCAAGGGGCCTACGAGCAGTACTTC.